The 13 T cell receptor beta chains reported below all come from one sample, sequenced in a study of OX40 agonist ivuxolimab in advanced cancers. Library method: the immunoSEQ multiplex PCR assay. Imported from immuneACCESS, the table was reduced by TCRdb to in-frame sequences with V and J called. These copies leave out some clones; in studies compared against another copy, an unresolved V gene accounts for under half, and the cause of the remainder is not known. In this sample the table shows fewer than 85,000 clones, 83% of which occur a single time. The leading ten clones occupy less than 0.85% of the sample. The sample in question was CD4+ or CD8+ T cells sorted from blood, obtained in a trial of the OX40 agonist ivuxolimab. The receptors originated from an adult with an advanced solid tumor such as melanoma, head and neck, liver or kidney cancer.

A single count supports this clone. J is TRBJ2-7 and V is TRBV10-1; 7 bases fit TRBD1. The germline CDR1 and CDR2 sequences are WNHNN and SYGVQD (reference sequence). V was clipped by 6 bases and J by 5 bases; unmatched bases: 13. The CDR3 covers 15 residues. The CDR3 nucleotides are TGCGCCAGCAGAAATCACAGGGGTCTCGTCGACGAGCAGTACTTC. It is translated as CASRNHRGLVDEQYF.

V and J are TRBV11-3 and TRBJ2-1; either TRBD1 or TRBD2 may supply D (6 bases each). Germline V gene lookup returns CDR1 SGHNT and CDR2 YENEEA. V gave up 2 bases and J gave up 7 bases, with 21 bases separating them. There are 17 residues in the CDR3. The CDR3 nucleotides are TGTGCCAGCAGCTTACAAATAGGGGGAGGAACGGAAAATGAGCAGTTCTTC. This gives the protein CASSLQIGGGTENEQFF. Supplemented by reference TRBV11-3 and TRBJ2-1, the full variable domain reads EAGVVQSPRYKIIEKKQPVAFWCNPISGHNTLYWYLQNLGQGPELLIRYENEEAVDDSQLPKDRFSAERLKGVDSTLKIQPAELGDSAVYLCASSLQIGGGTENEQFFGPGTRLTVL.

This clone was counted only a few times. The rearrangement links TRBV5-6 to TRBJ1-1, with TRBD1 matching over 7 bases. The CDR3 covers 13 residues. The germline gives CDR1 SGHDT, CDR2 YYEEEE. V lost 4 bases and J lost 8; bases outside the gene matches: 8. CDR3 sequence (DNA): TGTGCCAGCAGCCTGGGGGCCAGGGGGGAAGCTTTCTTT. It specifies CASSLGARGEAFF.

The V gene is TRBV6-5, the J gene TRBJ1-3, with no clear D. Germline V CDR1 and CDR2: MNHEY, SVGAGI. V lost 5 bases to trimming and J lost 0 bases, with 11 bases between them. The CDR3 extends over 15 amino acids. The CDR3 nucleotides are TGTGCCAGCAGTAAACAGCCCAGCTCTGGAAACACCATATATTTT. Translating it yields CASSKQPSSGNTIYF.

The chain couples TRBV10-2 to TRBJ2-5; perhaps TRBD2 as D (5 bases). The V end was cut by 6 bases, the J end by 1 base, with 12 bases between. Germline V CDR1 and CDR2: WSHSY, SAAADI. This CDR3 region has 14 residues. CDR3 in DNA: TGCGCCAGCAGAAAAGGAGGAACCCAAGAGACCCAGTACTTC. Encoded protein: CASRKGGTQETQYF.

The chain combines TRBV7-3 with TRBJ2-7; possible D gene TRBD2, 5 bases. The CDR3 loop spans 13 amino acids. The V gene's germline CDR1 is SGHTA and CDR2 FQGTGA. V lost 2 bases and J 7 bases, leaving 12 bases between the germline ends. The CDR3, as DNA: TGTGCCAGCAGCTTAGACGGGGTCGGGGAGCAGTACTTC. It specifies CASSLDGVGEQYF.

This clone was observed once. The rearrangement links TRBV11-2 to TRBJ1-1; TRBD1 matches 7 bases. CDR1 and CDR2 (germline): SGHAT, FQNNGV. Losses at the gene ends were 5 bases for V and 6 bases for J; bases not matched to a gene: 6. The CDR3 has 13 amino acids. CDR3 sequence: CASSGGQQAEAFF. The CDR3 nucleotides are TGTGCCAGCAGCGGGGGACAGCAGGCTGAAGCTTTCTTT.

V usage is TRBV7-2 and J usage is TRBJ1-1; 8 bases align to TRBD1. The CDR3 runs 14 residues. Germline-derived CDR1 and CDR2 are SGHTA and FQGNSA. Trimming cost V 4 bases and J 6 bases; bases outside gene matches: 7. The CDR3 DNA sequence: TGTGCCAGCAGCTCCCAGACAGGGGTGGCTGAAGCTTTCTTT. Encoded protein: CASSSQTGVAEAFF.

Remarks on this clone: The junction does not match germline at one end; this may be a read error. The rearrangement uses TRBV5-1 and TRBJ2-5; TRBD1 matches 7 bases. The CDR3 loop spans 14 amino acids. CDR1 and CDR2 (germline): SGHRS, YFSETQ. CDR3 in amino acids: CASAGDSRREAQYF. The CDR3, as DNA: TGCGCCAGCGCAGGGGACAGCCGGCGAGAGGCCCAGTACTTC.

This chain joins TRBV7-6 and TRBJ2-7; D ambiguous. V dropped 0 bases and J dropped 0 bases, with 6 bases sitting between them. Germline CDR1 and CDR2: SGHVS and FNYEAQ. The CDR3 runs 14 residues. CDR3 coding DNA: TGTGCCAGCAGCTTAGCGACGGTCTCCTACGAGCAGTACTTC. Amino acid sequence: CASSLATVSYEQYF.

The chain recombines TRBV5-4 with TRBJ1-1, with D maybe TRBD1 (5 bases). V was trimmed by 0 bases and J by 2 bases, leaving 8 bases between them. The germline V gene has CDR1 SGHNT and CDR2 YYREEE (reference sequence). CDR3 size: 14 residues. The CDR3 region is CASSLGGTNTEAFF. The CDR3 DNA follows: TGTGCCAGCAGCTTGGGGGGGACTAACACTGAAGCTTTCTTT.

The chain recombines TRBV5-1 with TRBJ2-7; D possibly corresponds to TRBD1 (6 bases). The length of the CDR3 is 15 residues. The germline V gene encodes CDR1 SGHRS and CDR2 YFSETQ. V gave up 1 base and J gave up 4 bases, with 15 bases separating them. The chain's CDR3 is CASSLSRQDLYEQYF. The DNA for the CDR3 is TGCGCCAGCAGCTTGTCACGACAGGACCTATACGAGCAGTACTTC.

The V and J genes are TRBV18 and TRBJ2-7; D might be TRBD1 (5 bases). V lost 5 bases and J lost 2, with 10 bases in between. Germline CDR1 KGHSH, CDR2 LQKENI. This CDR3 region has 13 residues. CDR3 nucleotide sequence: TGTGCCAGCTCATACGACAGACCCTACGAGCAGTACTTC. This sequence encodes CASSYDRPYEQYF.